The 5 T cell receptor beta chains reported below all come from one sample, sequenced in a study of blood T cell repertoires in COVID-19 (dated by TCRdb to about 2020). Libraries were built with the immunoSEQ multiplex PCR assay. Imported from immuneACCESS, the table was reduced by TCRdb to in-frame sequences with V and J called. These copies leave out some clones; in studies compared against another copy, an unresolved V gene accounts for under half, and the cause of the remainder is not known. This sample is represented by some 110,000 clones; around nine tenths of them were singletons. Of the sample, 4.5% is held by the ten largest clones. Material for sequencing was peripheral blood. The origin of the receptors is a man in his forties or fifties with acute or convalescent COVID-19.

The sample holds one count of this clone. The CDR3 spells CAWRVGVVAGGGELFF. CDR3 nucleotides: TGTGCCTGGAGGGTAGGAGTAGTAGCGGGCGGAGGGGAGCTGTTTTTT. The rearrangement joins TRBV30 to TRBJ2-2; 7 positions match TRBD2. V shed 3 bases and J 8 bases; nucleotides not matched to a gene: 15. Germline loops: CDR1 GTSNPN, CDR2 SVGIG (reference sequence). The CDR3 is made up of 16 amino acids.

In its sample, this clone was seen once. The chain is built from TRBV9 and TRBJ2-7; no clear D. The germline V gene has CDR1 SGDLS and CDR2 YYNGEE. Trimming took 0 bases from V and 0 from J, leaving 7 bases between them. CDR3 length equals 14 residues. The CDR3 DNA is TGTGCCAGCAGCGTAGGCCAGGCCTCCTACGAGCAGTACTTC. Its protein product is CASSVGQASYEQYF.

The CDR3 DNA is TGTGCCAGCAGCTCTCCGGGGAGCTCCTATAATTCACCCCTCCACTTT. It yields the protein CASSSPGSSYNSPLHF. The chain combines TRBV5-4 with TRBJ1-6; D not resolved. The germline gives CDR1 SGHNT, CDR2 YYREEE (reference sequence). Trimming removed 3 bases from V and 0 bases from J, with 10 bases in between. This CDR3 comprises 16 residues.

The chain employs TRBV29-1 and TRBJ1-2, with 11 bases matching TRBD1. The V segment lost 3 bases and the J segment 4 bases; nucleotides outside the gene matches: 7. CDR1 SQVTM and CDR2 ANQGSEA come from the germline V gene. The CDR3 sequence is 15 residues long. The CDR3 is CSVDPGTGGIYGYTF. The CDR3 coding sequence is TGCAGCGTTGACCCCGGGACAGGGGGTATCTATGGCTACACCTTC.

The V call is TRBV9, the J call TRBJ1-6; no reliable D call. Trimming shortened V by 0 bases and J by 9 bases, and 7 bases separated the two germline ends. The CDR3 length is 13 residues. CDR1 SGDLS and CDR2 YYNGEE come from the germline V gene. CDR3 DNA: TGTGCCAGCAGCGTAGAAGGGAGTTCACCCCTCCACTTT. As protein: CASSVEGSSPLHF.